This TCR beta chain comes out of a study of T cells in Graves' hyperthyroidism and ophthalmopathy (dated by TCRdb to about 2019). Background on the whole study: Peripheral blood was sampled at the time of initial diagnosis, prior to any treatment. TCR V-J signatures able to tell the groups apart were searched for in a discovery cohort of approximately 95 patients, of whom 43 had Graves' ophthalmopathy and some 60 had stable Graves' hyperthyroidism. Prospective prediction of ophthalmopathy was tested in an independent validation cohort consisting of under 20 hyperthyroidism patients and some 16 patients who later progressed to ophthalmopathy. The 80 to 100 discovery patients were randomly divided into training and test sets at a 7:3 ratio. In more than 5 Graves' hyperthyroidism patients, the study also compared T-cell repertoires from thyroid tissue with T-cell repertoires from blood. After sampling, hyperthyroidism patients received methimazole starting at 30 mg daily, and ophthalmopathy patients received high-dose intravenous methylprednisolone. TCR Vbeta CDR3 sequencing of 135 peripheral blood samples (43 ophthalmopathy, about 74 hyperthyroidism and some 17 progressor patients) is reported in the paper. Overall results and qualifications from the work: In cross-validation, a model built on a 13 V-J signature told ophthalmopathy apart from stable hyperthyroidism with under 90% sensitivity and about 81% specificity, and in testing the same model reached 80%/75%. Most expanded thyroid clonotypes (frequency above 0.001) were also found in blood, which suggests that blood repertoires may mirror thyroid immune responses. In validation, progression to ophthalmopathy was predicted by the model with 70.59% sensitivity and just over 72% specificity, a median of around 6.5 months before onset. Sample size was not statistically predetermined, and blinding of investigators to group allocation was not performed.

The TCR beta CDR3 regions were amplified from the RNA transcripts. The TCR CDR3 was subjected to a first round of RT-PCR using the HTBI primer set and the Qiagen OneStep RT-PCR kit. The libraries were constructed in a second round of multiplex PCR and then size-selected and purified. Sequencing of the libraries was done on an Illumina HiSeq2000 using paired-end 100 bp reads. The paper's processing steps were these. SOAPnuke was used to process the raw data, with reads discarded if the reads contained adapters or uncalled bases, had a mean Phred below 15, or lacked an exact constant-primer or identifier match. COPE v1.2.5 was used to merge the high-quality paired reads, and each unique nucleotide sequence was defined as a clonotype. MiTCR v1.1 was used to align clonotypes to the IMGT TRBV, TRBD and TRBJ reference segments. The analysis included only V-J combinations with a frequency above 0.0001, which together covered around 99% of the repertoires. A TCS score was defined as the ratio between F50 (clonal expansion) and ExV (chaos), using BLOSUM62-based TCRdist between CDR3 peptides within each V-J. Welch's t-statistics and random forest reduced around 510 V-J features to around 14, which were used in a naive Bayes classifier (R e1071). The public reads were run again by TCRdb, first through fastp at Q25 and then through MiXCR, and only productive beta chains were kept. Under each unique CDR3 protein, matching rows form one entry showing the most common genes and DNA. V and J calls and clone size were set by TCRdb, not the authors. Present in this sample are about 600,000 distinct CDR3 sequences, over 12% of which were seen just once. Roughly 7% of the sample is held by the ten biggest clonotypes.

This clonotype was picked up a small number of times. It lacks a known antigen. No base-level quality is on record; no much larger clone is a single base apart. Ophthalmopathy patients had moderately to severely active disease, with a Clinical Activity Score of 3 or more, a NOSPECS grade of 4 or more, and a disease duration of less than 3 months. Patients with uncontrolled infections, other autoimmune diseases, pregnancy or lactation were excluded. Diagnoses were established on the basis of clinical symptoms, serum thyroxine and TRAb, thyroid ultrasound, and orbital computed tomography. PBMCs were separated from over 9 ml of fresh peripheral blood using Ficoll-Paque density gradient centrifugation. Trizol reagent was used to extract total RNA, and RNA quality was then checked on an Agilent 2100 Bioanalyzer. Sequencing was carried out using blood. The receptor was derived from a woman under 30 with Graves' ophthalmopathy.

The DNA is TGTGCCATCAGTGTTGGACTAGCGGGAGGGAAAGAGACCCAGTACTTC. Translation gives CAISVGLAGGKETQYF. The rearrangement joined TRBV10-3 to TRBJ2-5; 15 bases in between match TRBD2. CDR1 and CDR2 are read off the germline V gene as ENHRY and SYGVKD. Trimming leaves V shorter by 4 bases and J shorter by 3 bases, with the junction holding 3 bases beyond the gene matches. Inclusive of the bounding cysteine and phenylalanine, the CDR3 is 16 residues long. The read is trimmed to its CDR3 DNA, 48 bases read in frame from base 1.